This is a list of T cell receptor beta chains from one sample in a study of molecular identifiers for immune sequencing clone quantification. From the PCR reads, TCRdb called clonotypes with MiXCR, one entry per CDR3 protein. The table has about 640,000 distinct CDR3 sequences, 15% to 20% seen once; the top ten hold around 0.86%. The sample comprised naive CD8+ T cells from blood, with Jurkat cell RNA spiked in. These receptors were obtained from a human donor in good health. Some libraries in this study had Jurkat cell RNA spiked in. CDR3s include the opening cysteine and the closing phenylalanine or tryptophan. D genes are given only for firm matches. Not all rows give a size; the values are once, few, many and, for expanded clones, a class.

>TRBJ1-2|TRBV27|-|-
CASSSIGAGGLGYGYTF
TGTGCCAGCAGTTCAATCGGGGCTGGGGGGCTCGGCTATGGCTACACCTTC
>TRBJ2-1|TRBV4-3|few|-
CASSQDSYWGGHNEQFF
TGCGCCAGCAGCCAAGATTCGTATTGGGGGGGCCATAATGAGCAGTTCTTC
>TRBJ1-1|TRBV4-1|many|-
CASSQMLGVNTEAFF
TGCGCCAGCAGCCAAATGCTGGGGGTAAACACTGAAGCTTTCTTT
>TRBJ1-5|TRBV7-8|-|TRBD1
CASSARQGVIQYSNQPQHF
TGTGCCAGCAGCGCGCGACAGGGGGTGATACAGTATAGCAATCAGCCCCAGCATTTT
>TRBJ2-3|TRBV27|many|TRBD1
CASSPRTTGGATDTQYF
TGTGCCAGCAGTCCCCGAACGACAGGGGGCGCGACAGATACGCAGTATTTT
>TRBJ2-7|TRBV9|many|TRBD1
CASSGITGGMQYF
TGTGCCAGCAGCGGAATCACAGGGGGGATGCAGTACTTC
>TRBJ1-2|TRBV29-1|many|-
CSVDKTQIDYGYTF
TGCAGCGTTGATAAGACCCAAATCGACTATGGCTACACCTTC
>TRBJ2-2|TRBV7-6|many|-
CASSSPTAGNTGELFF
TGTGCCAGCAGCTCCCCCACCGCAGGGAACACCGGGGAGCTGTTTTTT
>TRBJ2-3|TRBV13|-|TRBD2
CASSSGPAGGDTQYF
TGTGCCAGCAGCTCTGGACCAGCGGGAGGAGATACGCAGTACTTT
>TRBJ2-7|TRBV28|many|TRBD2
CASRRTSGIYEQYF
TGTGCCAGCAGAAGGACTAGCGGGATCTACGAGCAGTACTTC
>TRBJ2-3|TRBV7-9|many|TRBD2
CASIESGGRTDTQYF
TGTGCCAGCATCGAGAGCGGGGGCCGCACAGATACGCAGTATTTT
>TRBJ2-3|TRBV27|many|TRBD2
CASTGRTSGRTDTQYF
TGTGCCAGCACAGGGCGGACTAGCGGACGCACAGATACGCAGTATTTT
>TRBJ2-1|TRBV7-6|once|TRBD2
CASRDIVASGRNNKQFF
TGTGCCAGCCGCGATATCGTGGCTAGCGGGAGGAACAATAAGCAGTTCTTC
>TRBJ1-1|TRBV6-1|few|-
CASSEDEEQAEAFF
TGTGCCAGCAGTGAAGACGAGGAACAGGCTGAAGCTTTCTTT
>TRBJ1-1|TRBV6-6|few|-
CASKPQWGDPNTEAFF
TGTGCCAGCAAACCCCAATGGGGGGACCCGAACACTGAAGCTTTCTTT
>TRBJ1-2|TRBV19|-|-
CASSIFGTGRRSGYTF
TGTGCCAGTAGTATATTCGGAACAGGGAGGAGGAGTGGCTACACCTTC
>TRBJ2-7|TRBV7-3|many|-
CASSSRGAPYEQYF
TGTGCCAGCAGTTCGAGGGGGGCCCCCTACGAGCAGTACTTC
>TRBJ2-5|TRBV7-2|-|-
CASTLGPSWQETQYF
TGTGCCAGCACCCTCGGGCCTAGCTGGCAAGAGACCCAGTACTTC
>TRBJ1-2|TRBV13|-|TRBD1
CASSFRGHRYGYTF
TGTGCCAGCAGCTTCAGGGGGCACCGCTATGGCTACACCTTC
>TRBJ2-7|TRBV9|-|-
CASSPRGQGSYEQYF
TGTGCCAGCAGCCCACGAGGGCAGGGGAGCTACGAGCAGTACTTC
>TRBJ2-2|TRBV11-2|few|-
CASSQIQGLNTGELFF
TGTGCCAGCAGCCAAATACAGGGATTGAACACCGGGGAGCTGTTTTTT
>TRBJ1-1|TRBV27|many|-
CASSLARSMNTEAFF
TGTGCCAGCAGTTTAGCCAGGTCCATGAACACTGAAGCTTTCTTT
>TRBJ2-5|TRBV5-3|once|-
CASSLIGTRSRETQYF
TGTGCCAGCAGCCTCATAGGGACAAGGTCCCGGGAGACCCAGTACTTC
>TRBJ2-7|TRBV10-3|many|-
CAIRIGTESSYEQYF
TGTGCCATCAGAATCGGGACCGAGAGCTCCTACGAGCAGTACTTC
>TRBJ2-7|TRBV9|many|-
CASSVGITSYEQYF
TGTGCCAGCAGCGTAGGGATTACCTCCTACGAGCAGTACTTC
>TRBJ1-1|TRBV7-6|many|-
CASSIWTGTEAFF
TGTGCCAGCAGCATCTGGACGGGCACTGAAGCTTTCTTT
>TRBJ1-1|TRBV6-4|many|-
CASSPTGRGEAFF
TGTGCCAGCAGTCCTACGGGACGGGGTGAAGCTTTCTTT
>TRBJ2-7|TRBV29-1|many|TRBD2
CSVGSGTFSGGSYEQYF
TGCAGCGTTGGTTCGGGGACCTTCTCGGGAGGCTCCTACGAGCAGTACTTC
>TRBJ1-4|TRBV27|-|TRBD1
CASSFQGANEKLFF
TGTGCCAGCAGTTTCCAGGGGGCTAATGAAAAACTGTTTTTT
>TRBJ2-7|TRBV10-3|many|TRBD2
CAISEPGLVVPYF
TGTGCCATCAGTGAGCCGGGACTAGTGGTTCCGTACTTC
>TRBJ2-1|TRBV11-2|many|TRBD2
CASSSVSGEKFF
TGTGCCAGCAGCTCCGTTAGCGGGGAGAAGTTCTTC
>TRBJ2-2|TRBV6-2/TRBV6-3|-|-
CASSSKGVRGTGELFF
TGTGCCAGCAGTTCCAAGGGGGTACGAGGCACCGGGGAGCTGTTTTTT
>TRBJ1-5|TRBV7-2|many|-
CASSLGGYQPQHF
TGTGCCAGCAGCTTAGGGGGATATCAGCCCCAGCATTTT
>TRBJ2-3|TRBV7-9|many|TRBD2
CASSSSVVAGGSSTDTQYF
TGTGCCAGCAGCTCCTCCGTGGTAGCGGGGGGATCTAGCACAGATACGCAGTATTTT
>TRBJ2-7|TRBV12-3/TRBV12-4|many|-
CASSPMEAGYEQYF
TGTGCCAGCAGTCCCATGGAGGCCGGCTACGAGCAGTACTTC
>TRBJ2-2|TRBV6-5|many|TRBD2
CASSFGLAGANTGELFF
TGTGCCAGCAGTTTCGGACTAGCGGGGGCGAACACCGGGGAGCTGTTTTTT
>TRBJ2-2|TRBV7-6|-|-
CASSLEIGTGELFF
TGTGCCAGCAGCTTGGAGATAGGGACCGGGGAGCTGTTTTTT
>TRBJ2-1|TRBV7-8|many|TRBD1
CASSVGQGVSYNEQFF
TGTGCCAGCAGCGTAGGACAGGGCGTCTCCTACAATGAGCAGTTCTTC
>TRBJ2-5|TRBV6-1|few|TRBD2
CASITSPASGSVETQYF
TGTGCCAGCATTACCTCCCCGGCTAGCGGGAGTGTTGAGACCCAGTACTTC
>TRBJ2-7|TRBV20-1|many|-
CSAMVEDSYEQYF
TGCAGTGCTATGGTCGAGGACTCCTACGAGCAGTACTTC